Each of the 7 T cell receptor beta chains below was sequenced from the same sample in a study of blood T cells in healthy people across ages (dated by TCRdb to between 2015 and 2016). To prepare the library, 5' RACE was applied. Instrument on record: Illumina HiSeq 2500. A second PCR of roughly 6 to 11 cycles was run with a J-beta primer mix and a sample-barcoded 5' primer. The public reads were reanalyzed by TCRdb: fastp trimming at Q25, MiXCR alignment, in-frame beta chains only. Every distinct CDR3 protein forms one entry, paired with its most common genes and DNA. This sample gives 1.5 million to 2 million distinct CDR3 sequences in total; almost 35% of them show up just once. Clones ranked in the top ten supply about 11% of the sample. Source material: blood. These receptors were collected from a woman aged 25-40 years in good health.

The chain has TRBV27 and TRBJ1-1, with D perhaps TRBD1 (5 bases). V was shortened by 3 bases and J by 7 bases, with 18 bases between the two germline ends. The V gene's germline CDR1 is MNHEY and CDR2 SMNVEV (reference sequence). The length of the CDR3 is 15 residues. The CDR3 DNA follows: TGTGCCAGCAGTTTTAATCCCGGTCAGGGTAATGAAGCTTTCTTT. Translated, it gives CASSFNPGQGNEAFF.

In its sample, this clonotype was seen a few times. This rearrangement joins TRBV20-1 to TRBJ2-5; 12 bases are shared with TRBD2. Germline assignment: CDR1 DFQATT and CDR2 SNEGSKA (reference sequence). The CDR3 has 17 amino acids. The V gene end was trimmed by 3 bases and the J gene end by 0 bases; junction bases not matched to a gene: 8. This CDR3 reads CSARPGTSGRYQETQYF. The CDR3 DNA reads TGCAGTGCTAGGCCCGGGACTAGCGGGCGGTACCAAGAGACCCAGTACTTC.

The rearrangement joins TRBV7-2 to TRBJ2-3; either TRBD1 or TRBD2 may fit D (5 bases each). Germline CDR1 SGHTA, CDR2 FQGNSA. The V end was cut by 6 bases, the J end by 2 bases, with 18 bases between. This CDR3 has 16 residues. CDR3 loop: CASSRMGTQSTDTQYF. The CDR3, as DNA: TGTGCCAGCAGTCGTATGGGGACCCAATCCACAGATACGCAGTATTTT.

Many counts were recorded for this clonotype. CDR3 nucleotide sequence: TGTGCCAGCAGTATTACAGGGGTTCTTTACGAGCAGTACTTC. Protein product: CASSITGVLYEQYF. The chain links TRBV12-3 or TRBV12-4 to TRBJ2-7, with 7 nucleotides matching TRBD1. This CDR3 is built from 14 residues. Losses at the gene ends were 5 bases for V and 4 bases for J; bases not matched to a gene: 8.

This clonotype was seen at least ten times. The chain combines TRBV2 with TRBJ2-7; perhaps D is TRBD1 or TRBD2 (5 bases each). Germline lookup yields CDR1 SNHLY and CDR2 FYNNEI. This CDR3 is 12 amino acids long. V lost 4 bases and J 3 bases, leaving 7 bases between the germline ends. DNA of the CDR3: TGTGCCAGCAGTGGGGGGTTCTACGAGCAGTACTTC. This encodes CASSGGFYEQYF.

V gene TRBV6-1 combines with J gene TRBJ1-5; no definite D call. Looked up from germline, CDR1 is MNHNS and CDR2 is SASEGT. V lost 4 bases and J lost 10, with 20 bases in between. The CDR3 is made up of 15 amino acids. CDR3 bases: TGTGCCAGCAGTGCCCGCGGCCGAAACCTCTTCCCCCAGCATTTT. Amino acids: CASSARGRNLFPQHF.

A note on this clonotype: A much larger clone lies a single base off, so this may be a read error. The V and J genes are TRBV5-5 and TRBJ2-7; the D is unclear. Germline V lookup: CDR1 SGHKS, CDR2 YYEKEE (reference sequence). This CDR3 contains 14 residues. Trimming removed 3 bases at V and 3 bases at J, with 13 bases between. Here the CDR3 DNA reads TGTGCCAGCAGCTGGGTAGGGCGGAGCTACGAGCAGTACTTC. This encodes CASSWVGRSYEQYF.